The 21 T cell receptor beta chains in this list originate from one sample, sequenced in a study of shared clonotypes between healthy human individuals (dated by TCRdb to the early 2020s). Libraries were prepared through the immunoSEQ multiplex PCR assay. In TCRdb, the immuneACCESS table is reduced to in-frame sequences with V and J assigned. These tables do not hold every clone; where another copy was compared, an unresolved V gene accounts for under half, and the others remain unexplained. For this sample the table gives 2 million to 2.5 million clones, of which 85% to 95% were detected only once. The ten most abundant clones make up around 0.4% of the sample. Sequenced sample: naive CD4+ T cells from PBMCs. In light of the paper, this sample's cell subset or site label describes: CD45RA+ positively selected. The receptors stem from a young man in good health. Some clones in this sample may be carry-over from other donors' samples.

The chain employs TRBV6-1 and TRBJ2-7, with 11 bases aligning to TRBD2. The V segment lost 4 bases and the J segment 7 bases; nucleotides outside the gene matches: 9. The germline gives CDR1 MNHNS, CDR2 SASEGT. The CDR3 totals 15 residues. The CDR3 is CASSGGGLAEREQYF. The CDR3 DNA sequence: TGTGCCAGCAGTGGGGGGGGACTAGCGGAGCGGGAGCAGTACTTC.

This chain uses TRBV11-3 with TRBJ2-1; weak D call: TRBD1 (7 bases). The CDR3 is made up of 16 amino acids. CDR1 and CDR2 (germline): SGHNT, YENEEA. Between the trimmed V and J ends, which lost 5 bases and 0 bases, there was a span of 14 bases. CDR3 in amino acids: CASSPPGGSSYNEQFF. CDR3 DNA: TGTGCCAGCAGCCCCCCAGGGGGGTCCTCCTACAATGAGCAGTTCTTC.

The chain combines TRBV27 with TRBJ2-6, with 9 bases identical to TRBD1. CDR3 size: 17 residues. Germline V lookup: CDR1 MNHEY, CDR2 SMNVEV (reference sequence). V lost 4 bases, J lost 2 bases, and 6 bases stayed unmatched. For the CDR3, the DNA is TGTGCCAGCAGTTGGGTGGGACAGGGAACTGGGGCCAACGTCCTGACTTTC. The encoded protein is CASSWVGQGTGANVLTF.

This clone was seen only once. The gene calls are TRBV7-2 and TRBJ2-7, with TRBD1 identical over 7 bases. V dropped 4 bases and J dropped 3; count of bases not matched to a gene: 6. Germline CDR1 and CDR2: SGHTA and FQGNSA. This CDR3 has 14 amino acids. The CDR3 region has the DNA TGTGCCAGCAGCTCCAAGGACAGGAGCTACGAGCAGTACTTC. Translating gives CASSSKDRSYEQYF.

The rearrangement uses TRBV14 and TRBJ2-7; TRBD1 aligns across 8 bases. Germline lookup yields CDR1 SGHDN and CDR2 FVKESK. The CDR3 has 16 residues. V shed 0 bases, J shed 6 bases, and the junction held 10 bases outside the gene matches. CDR3 nucleotides: TGTGCCAGCAGCCAAGATCCGAGTCAGGGGGCGCGCGAGCAGTACTTC. Its protein product is CASSQDPSQGAREQYF.

V usage is TRBV5-1 and J usage is TRBJ2-5; 7 bases agree with TRBD1. Germline CDR1 and CDR2: SGHRS and YFSETQ. The CDR3 covers 15 residues. J lost 2 bases, V lost 4 bases, and 8 bases had no gene match. The DNA for the CDR3 is TGCGCCAGCAGCACCCAACCGGGACAGCAAGAGACCCAGTACTTC. The encoded protein is CASSTQPGQQETQYF.

This clone was seen only a few times. V usage is TRBV2 and J usage is TRBJ1-1, with 9 positions matching TRBD1. Germline V gives CDR1 SNHLY, CDR2 FYNNEI. There are 16 residues in the CDR3. V lost 9 bases to trimming and J lost 6 bases; unmatched junction nucleotides: 17. CDR3 protein: CASRRDRDFLGPEAFF. For the CDR3, the DNA is TGTGCCAGTCGCCGGGACAGGGACTTTCTCGGTCCTGAAGCTTTCTTT.

This clone has just one count. The CDR3 region is CASSLGARRGGTDTQYF. CDR3 coding DNA: TGTGCCAGCAGCTTAGGTGCTAGGCGGGGCGGCACAGATACGCAGTATTTT. V is TRBV7-3 and J is TRBJ2-3; tentatively, D is TRBD2 (6 bases). V was shortened by 2 bases and J by 1 base, with 16 bases between the two germline ends. Germline V lookup: CDR1 SGHTA, CDR2 FQGTGA. The CDR3 totals 17 residues. The whole variable domain, filled in from reference TRBV7-3 and TRBJ2-3, reads GAGVSQTPSNKVTEKGKYVELRCDPISGHTALYWYRQSLGQGPEFLIYFQGTGAADDSGLPNDRFFAVRPEGSVSTLKIQRTERGDSAVYLCASSLGARRGGTDTQYFGPGTRLTVL.

The chain recombines TRBV5-1 with TRBJ1-1, with unresolved D. This CDR3 region has 16 residues. Trimming removed 1 base from V and 2 bases from J, with 15 bases in between. CDR1 is SGHRS and CDR2 is YFSETQ in the germline V gene. For the CDR3, the DNA is TGCGCCAGCAGCTTGCGCCTTCTAGAGAGTAACACTGAAGCTTTCTTT. It translates to CASSLRLLESNTEAFF.

As to this clone: The same CDR3 can be traced to other DNA sequences in this sample. DNA of the CDR3: TGTGCCAGCAGCCCGGGGACAGCCTATGGCTACACCTTC. It specifies CASSPGTAYGYTF. The chain carries TRBV5-8 and TRBJ1-2, with 7 positions matching TRBD1. Germline V gene sequence: CDR1 SGHTS, CDR2 YDEGEE. V trimming: 4 bases; J trimming: 4 bases; junction bases outside the gene matches: 4. The CDR3 consists of 13 residues.

The chain links TRBV5-8 to TRBJ2-7, with D possibly matching TRBD1 (6 bases). V was pared by 5 bases and J by 2 bases, with 20 bases between. Germline assignment: CDR1 SGHTS and CDR2 YDEGEE. The CDR3 contains 16 residues. The DNA of the CDR3 is TGTGCCAGCAGAATTGGTACGGGACAAGGTACCTACGAGCAGTACTTC. Amino acid sequence: CASRIGTGQGTYEQYF.

This clone was seen a single time. The chain employs TRBV5-1 and TRBJ2-3; TRBD2 matches at 8 bases. The CDR3 length is 17 residues. V dropped 3 bases and J dropped 7; count of bases not matched to a gene: 16. Per germline, CDR1 SGHRS and CDR2 YFSETQ. The DNA for the CDR3 is TGCGCCAGCAGCTCCCTGATCAGCGGGAGCCACATAAATACGCAGTATTTT. This sequence encodes CASSSLISGSHINTQYF.

The chain recombines TRBV28 with TRBJ2-7, with D perhaps TRBD1 (5 bases). Trimming took off 8 bases at V and 2 bases at J, with 10 bases between the two ends. The CDR3 is 12 residues long. Germline lookup yields CDR1 MDHEN and CDR2 SYDVKM. CDR3: CASQGIPYEQYF. CDR3 coding DNA: TGTGCCAGCCAGGGAATTCCCTACGAGCAGTACTTC.

The chain's CDR3 is CASSLWDEQFF. In DNA, the CDR3 is TGTGCCAGCAGTTTGTGGGATGAGCAGTTCTTC. The V and J genes are TRBV28 and TRBJ2-1; no clear D gene. This CDR3 spans 11 amino acids. The germline gives CDR1 MDHEN, CDR2 SYDVKM. V was shortened by 3 bases and J by 8 bases, with 5 bases between the two germline ends.

The CDR3 loop is CASSYEGGEQYF. CDR3 DNA sequence: TGTGCCAGCAGTTACGAGGGCGGCGAGCAGTACTTC. This rearrangement joins TRBV6-6 to TRBJ2-7; TRBD2 might be the D (5 bases). CDR1 and CDR2 from the germline V gene are MNHNY and SVGAGI (reference sequence). The V and J ends lost 2 bases and 6 bases respectively, with 8 bases between them. The CDR3 is made up of 12 amino acids.

CDR3 protein: CSVEGRRTGELFF. The CDR3 nucleotides read TGCAGCGTTGAAGGGCGGCGCACCGGGGAGCTGTTTTTT. This chain connects TRBV29-1 to TRBJ2-2, with no clear D. From germline, CDR1 is SQVTM and CDR2 ANQGSEA. The germline V and J ends were trimmed by 1 base and 4 bases, with 7 bases remaining between them. The CDR3 runs to 13 residues.

The rearrangement uses TRBV5-1 and TRBJ2-1; 9 bases are a match to TRBD2. This CDR3 has 15 residues. Looked up from germline, CDR1 is SGHRS and CDR2 is YFSETQ. Trimming cost V 1 base and J 8 bases; bases outside gene matches: 7. The CDR3 protein is CASSLNVVAGDEQFF. DNA for the CDR3: TGCGCCAGCAGCTTGAACGTGGTAGCGGGAGATGAGCAGTTCTTC.

As concerns this clone: The same CDR3 arises from other DNA sequences in this sample as well. The chain recombines TRBV4-1 with TRBJ1-2; tentative D call: TRBD1 (5 bases). The V end lost 1 base, the J end lost 4 bases, and 10 bases lay between the germline ends. From germline, CDR1 is MGHRA and CDR2 YSYEKL. CDR3 size: 14 residues. CDR3 DNA sequence: TGCGCCAGCAGCCAAGGGGGGGGTAGCTATGGCTACACCTTC. Protein: CASSQGGGSYGYTF.

As concerns this clone: The same CDR3 is also encoded by other DNA sequences in this sample. J is TRBJ1-1 and V is TRBV5-1; 8 bases are shared with TRBD1. The CDR3 covers 14 residues. Germline V gene lookup returns CDR1 SGHRS and CDR2 YFSETQ. Unmatched junction bases numbered 2, after V lost 0 bases and J lost 4 bases. The CDR3 spells CASSLGTGGTEAFF. CDR3 in DNA: TGCGCCAGCAGCTTGGGTACAGGGGGCACTGAAGCTTTCTTT.

The rearrangement links TRBV19 to TRBJ1-5; D not certain. The CDR3 is 14 amino acids. CDR1 and CDR2 (germline): LNHDA, SQIVND (reference sequence). V was pared by 0 bases and J by 9 bases, with 12 bases between. CDR3 nucleotides: TGTGCCAGTAGTATAGAGCCAGGCCCGGGGCCCCAGCATTTT. Protein sequence: CASSIEPGPGPQHF. The variable domain in full, completed from reference TRBV19 and TRBJ1-5, reads DGGITQSPKYLFRKEGQNVTLSCEQNLNHDAMYWYRQDPGQGLRLIYYSQIVNDFQKGDIAEGYSVSREKKESFPLTVTSAQKNPTAFYLCASSIEPGPGPQHFGDGTRLSIL.

The gene calls are TRBV5-1 and TRBJ2-1; 11 nucleotides match TRBD2. The germline V gene has CDR1 SGHRS and CDR2 YFSETQ. The V segment lost 7 bases and the J segment 9 bases; nucleotides outside the gene matches: 15. CDR3 length: 16 amino acids. CDR3 residues: CASGIAGGPVFLEQFF. CDR3 DNA sequence: TGCGCCAGCGGCATAGCGGGAGGGCCCGTTTTTCTTGAGCAGTTCTTC.